Listed below are T cell receptor beta chains from one sample, sequenced in a study of T cell repertoires in cytomegalovirus infection. TCRdb fed the reads into MiXCR, producing one record per CDR3 protein. The sample lists 85,000 to 130,000 distinct CDR3 sequences, about 22% occurring once. Sequenced material: CD8+ T cells from PBMCs. These receptors originate from a human donor in good health (CMV status not recorded). Some clones in this sample may be carry-over from other donors' samples. The CDR3 runs from the conserved cysteine through the conserved F or W. D genes are given only for firm matches. Size is omitted from some rows. Given values are once, few, many or a class for expanded clones.

clone_size | j_call | v_call | d_call | cdr3_nt | cdr3_aa
- | TRBJ2-7 | TRBV29-1 | TRBD2 | TGCAGCGTTGAAGAGGGGACTAGCTCCTACGAGCAGTACTTC | CSVEEGTSSYEQYF
- | TRBJ1-1 | TRBV12-3/TRBV12-4 | - | TGTGCCAGCGAGACGGGGGGAAACACTGAAGCTTTCTTT | CASETGGNTEAFF
- | TRBJ1-5 | TRBV14 | - | TGTGCCAGCAGCTCCTCTTGGAATCAGCCCCAGCATTTT | CASSSSWNQPQHF
- | TRBJ2-6 | TRBV5-6 | - | TGTGCCAGCAGCTCCGGGGCCGGGACCCTGATTTCTGGGGCCAACGTCCTGACTTTC | CASSSGAGTLISGANVLTF
- | TRBJ1-2 | TRBV11-3 | - | TGTGCCAGCAGCTTTGGTTCGGGGGGCTCCAACTATGGCTACACCTTC | CASSFGSGGSNYGYTF
- | TRBJ2-1 | TRBV7-9 | TRBD2 | TGTGCCAGCAGCTTTTCTAGCGGGAGCCTCCTCTACAATGAGCAGTTCTTC | CASSFSSGSLLYNEQFF
many | TRBJ2-3 | TRBV20-1 | TRBD2 | TGCAGTGCTAGAGAGCGGGGGGGCCTCCGACTGGCCGATACGCAGTATTTT | CSARERGGLRLADTQYF
few | TRBJ2-2 | TRBV5-6 | TRBD1 | TGTGCCAGCAGCAGCCGGGACAGGGGGCCAACCGGGGAGCTGTTTTTT | CASSSRDRGPTGELFF
many | TRBJ2-3 | TRBV7-6 | TRBD2 | TGTGCCAGCAGCCCAGGGACTAGTCTTTATCGAGATACGCAGTATTTT | CASSPGTSLYRDTQYF
- | TRBJ2-7 | TRBV7-2 | - | TGTGCCAGCAGCTTAGTCACCTTGAGCTCCTACGAGCAGTACTTC | CASSLVTLSSYEQYF
- | TRBJ2-7 | TRBV30 | - | TGTGCCTGGAGTACAAGACGGGGACGGAACGAGCAGTACTTC | CAWSTRRGRNEQYF
- | TRBJ2-3 | TRBV27 | TRBD1 | TGTGCCAGCGGGACAGGGGTTACAGATACGCAGTATTTT | CASGTGVTDTQYF
- | TRBJ2-2 | TRBV18 | TRBD1 | TGTGCCAGCTCACCACCGGACAGGACATTTGGCGGGGAGCTGTTTTTT | CASSPPDRTFGGELFF
few | TRBJ1-5 | TRBV28 | - | TGTGCCAGCAGTGCCTCCTTAAGAGGAAATCAGCCCCAGCATTTT | CASSASLRGNQPQHF
- | TRBJ2-7 | TRBV28 | - | TGTGCCAGCAGTTTATCACAGGGTCTCCTGGGCTACGAGCAGTACTTC | CASSLSQGLLGYEQYF
many | TRBJ2-7 | TRBV27 | TRBD2 | TGTGCCAGCAGTTTCGGGACTAGCGGGAGCAACGAGCAGTACTTC | CASSFGTSGSNEQYF
many | TRBJ2-2 | TRBV3-1 | - | TGTGCCAGCAGCCAAGACAGCACCGGGGAGCTGTTTTTT | CASSQDSTGELFF
- | TRBJ2-7 | TRBV13 | TRBD2 | TGTGCCAGCAGCCCGGGGACTAGCAAAGAGCAGTACTTC | CASSPGTSKEQYF
- | TRBJ2-1 | TRBV7-9 | - | TGTGCCAGCAGCCCCGGGACGAACAATGAGCAGTTCTTC | CASSPGTNNEQFF
- | TRBJ2-7 | TRBV6-6 | - | TGTGCCAGCAGTTGGGGCACCCGCTACGAGCAGTACTTC | CASSWGTRYEQYF
- | TRBJ1-2 | TRBV24-1 | TRBD1 | TGTGCCACCAGTGATTCCCGGACAGGGTTAGACGGCTACACCTTC | CATSDSRTGLDGYTF
- | TRBJ1-5 | TRBV12-3/TRBV12-4 | - | TGTGCCAGCAGTTTAGCGGCTTTAGAGCCCCAGCATTTT | CASSLAALEPQHF
few | TRBJ2-5 | TRBV7-9 | - | TGTGCCAGCAGCTTGGGCGGGACTCCCCAAGAGACCCAGTACTTC | CASSLGGTPQETQYF
many | TRBJ1-2 | TRBV7-2 | - | TGTGCCAGCAGCTTAGCACGGGCTTTCGGCTATGGCTACACCTTC | CASSLARAFGYGYTF
- | TRBJ1-1 | TRBV6-2/TRBV6-3 | TRBD1 | TGTGCCAGCAATCAACCGACAGGGCCTGGAACTGAAGCTTTCTTT | CASNQPTGPGTEAFF
few | TRBJ2-5 | TRBV3-1 | TRBD2 | TGTGCCAGCAGCCAAGAGGTACGGGGGGGTCGTCAAGAGACCCAGTACTTC | CASSQEVRGGRQETQYF
- | TRBJ1-2 | TRBV7-9 | TRBD1 | TGTGCCAGCAGCTTAGCAGTGGGGACAGACTATGGCTACACCTTC | CASSLAVGTDYGYTF
- | TRBJ1-5 | TRBV5-6 | TRBD1 | TGTGCCAGCAGCTTCGGGACAGGGATCAATCAGTCCCAGCATTTT | CASSFGTGINQSQHF
- | TRBJ2-1 | TRBV15 | - | TGTGCCACCAGCAAGGTCGCGGATGAGCAGTTCTTC | CATSKVADEQFF
few | TRBJ2-3 | TRBV15 | - | TGTGCCACCAGCAGAGGGGAGCGCCTAAGAGATACGCAGTATTTT | CATSRGERLRDTQYF
many | TRBJ2-3 | TRBV7-9 | - | TGTGCCAGCTCCGGCCACGGAGCACAAGATACGCAGTATTTT | CASSGHGAQDTQYF